The 30 T cell receptor beta chains reported below all come from one sample, sequenced in a study of beta chain features in type 1 diabetes. All of the isolated RNA was reverse transcribed, so expressed TCRB transcripts were sequenced. The repertoire was sequenced with immunoSEQ multiplex PCR; TCRdb's copy has only in-frame clones and lacks some. This table holds 680,000 or so clones, around 16% found once. Sequenced material: naive CD4+ T cells from blood. These TCRs come from a man in his late teens or twenties in good health.

This clone was observed at least ten times. V and J are TRBV10-3 and TRBJ2-1; 9 bases agree with TRBD2. This CDR3 has 13 residues. Germline CDR1 reads ENHRY; CDR2 reads SYGVKD. V shed 4 bases and J 14 bases; nucleotides not matched to a gene: 9. CDR3 in DNA: TGTGCCATCAGTGGAGGCCTAGCGGGGAGCGAGTTCTTC. It yields the protein CAISGGLAGSEFF.

This clone was seen a few times. The chain links TRBV5-1 to TRBJ2-1; TRBD2 matches 7 bases. The CDR3 extends over 13 amino acids. Germline V CDR1 and CDR2: SGHRS, YFSETQ. J was trimmed by 10 bases and V by 7 bases; bases with no gene match: 11. The CDR3 nucleotides read TGCGCCAGCGGTCGTTCGGCGGGAGACGAGCAGTTCTTC. This encodes CASGRSAGDEQFF.

The V gene is TRBV2, the J gene TRBJ2-5; no firm D call. V shed 4 bases and J shed 4 bases, with 10 bases lying between them. The CDR3 is 13 residues long. Germline values: CDR1 SNHLY, CDR2 FYNNEI. The CDR3 sequence is CASSAVGGETQYF. As DNA, the CDR3 is TGTGCCAGCAGTGCTGTTGGCGGAGAGACCCAGTACTTC.

The chain is built from TRBV7-6 and TRBJ1-1; D is perhaps TRBD1 (5 bases). Germline CDR1 and CDR2: SGHVS and FNYEAQ. The CDR3 runs to 16 residues. The V and J ends lost 0 bases and 6 bases respectively, with 17 bases between them. CDR3 amino acids: CASSLAGLGRVPEAFF. For the CDR3, the DNA is TGTGCCAGCAGCTTAGCGGGATTGGGCAGGGTCCCTGAAGCTTTCTTT.

Comments on this clone: This sample includes further DNA sequences coding for the same CDR3. The V call is TRBV29-1, the J call TRBJ1-6; 10 nucleotides align to TRBD1. CDR1 and CDR2 (germline): SQVTM, ANQGSEA. CDR3 length: 13 amino acids. J lost 7 bases, V lost 6 bases, and 3 bases had no gene match. The CDR3 nucleotides are TGCAGCGTGGGGGGACAGGGGAATTCACCCCTCCACTTT. It yields the protein CSVGGQGNSPLHF.

The rearrangement uses TRBV14 and TRBJ2-1; the match to TRBD2 covers 8 bases. V shed 4 bases and J 2 bases; nucleotides not matched to a gene: 4. Germline lookup yields CDR1 SGHDN and CDR2 FVKESK. The CDR3 has 15 residues. CDR3 protein: CASSPGLAAYNEQFF. Here the CDR3 DNA reads TGTGCCAGCAGCCCAGGACTAGCCGCCTACAATGAGCAGTTCTTC.

The chain links TRBV10-3 to TRBJ2-1; D perhaps matches TRBD1 (5 bases). The CDR3 sequence is 14 residues long. The germline gives CDR1 ENHRY, CDR2 SYGVKD. V gave up 4 bases and J gave up 8 bases, with 15 bases separating them. This chain's CDR3 is CAISGQGKVYEQFF. DNA of the CDR3: TGTGCCATCAGTGGGCAGGGAAAGGTCTATGAGCAGTTCTTC.

The V and J genes are TRBV5-4 and TRBJ2-6; no firm D call. This CDR3 contains 16 residues. Trimming stripped 1 base from V and 0 bases from J, with 8 bases between. Per germline, CDR1 SGHNT and CDR2 YYREEE (reference sequence). CDR3 nucleotide sequence: TGTGCCAGCAGCTTGCCCCAAAACTCTGGGGCCAACGTCCTGACTTTC. Its protein product is CASSLPQNSGANVLTF.

V gene TRBV7-8 combines with J gene TRBJ1-3, with D possibly TRBD1 on 6 matching bases. CDR1 and CDR2 (germline): SGHVS, FQNEAQ. V lost 4 bases and J 2 bases, leaving 12 bases between the germline ends. The CDR3 sequence is 15 residues long. For the CDR3, the DNA is TGTGCCAGCAGCTCGGAGGGGGGACCTGGAAACACCATATATTTT. Residues: CASSSEGGPGNTIYF.

The chain links TRBV15 to TRBJ2-1; 9 bases fit TRBD2. The trim removed 2 bases at V and 2 bases at J, leaving 4 bases unmatched. The CDR3 is 16 amino acids. The germline CDR1 and CDR2 sequences are LNHNV and YYDKDF (reference sequence). The CDR3 reads CATSRSASGTYNEQFF. In DNA, the CDR3 is TGTGCCACCAGCAGATCCGCTAGCGGGACCTACAATGAGCAGTTCTTC. Full variable domain (outside the CDR3, taken from reference TRBV15 and TRBJ2-1): DAMVIQNPRYQVTQFGKPVTLSCSQTLNHNVMYWYQQKSSQAPKLLFHYYDKDFNNEADTPDNFQSRRPNTSFCFLDIRSPGLGDTAMYLCATSRSASGTYNEQFFGPGTRLTVL.

This clone was observed a few times. This chain joins TRBV5-1 and TRBJ2-7; TRBD2 is a possible D gene (6 bases). Trimming took off 3 bases at V and 3 bases at J, with 7 bases between the two ends. This CDR3 comprises 12 residues. Germline lookup yields CDR1 SGHRS and CDR2 YFSETQ. CDR3 DNA: TGCGCCAGCAGCTGGGACTTCTACGAGCAGTACTTC. Translating gives CASSWDFYEQYF.

The J gene is TRBJ1-1, the V gene TRBV19; no reliable D call. The germline V gene encodes CDR1 LNHDA and CDR2 SQIVND (reference sequence). The CDR3 loop spans 16 amino acids. V lost 7 bases, J lost 4 bases, and 22 bases lay in between. CDR3 sequence: CASMTGSTPRGTEAFF. The CDR3, as DNA: TGTGCCAGTATGACGGGTTCGACCCCCCGGGGCACTGAAGCTTTCTTT.

V usage is TRBV29-1 and J usage is TRBJ2-2; TRBD1 might be the D (6 bases). The CDR3 runs to 14 residues. CDR1 and CDR2 (germline): SQVTM, ANQGSEA. V was trimmed by 7 bases and J by 0 bases, leaving 12 bases between them. The CDR3 DNA sequence: TGCAGCGCCGGACAGAACGCGAACACCGGGGAGCTGTTTTTT. Translating it yields CSAGQNANTGELFF.

This chain joins TRBV28 and TRBJ1-1; 9 bases line up with TRBD1. CDR1 is MDHEN and CDR2 is SYDVKM in the germline V gene. This CDR3 has 13 residues. The V and J ends lost 6 bases and 1 base, in that order; junction bases with no gene match: 0. The CDR3 reads CASRDRGNTEAFF. CDR3 nucleotide sequence: TGTGCCAGCAGGGACAGGGGGAACACTGAAGCTTTCTTT.

V gene TRBV15 combines with J gene TRBJ2-7; D remains ambiguous. This CDR3 is 18 amino acids long. V shed 4 bases and J shed 0 bases, with 22 bases lying between them. CDR1 and CDR2 (germline): LNHNV, YYDKDF (reference sequence). In nucleotides, the CDR3 is TGTGCCACCAGCACGAGGTCCGGCATTCTCGAAAGCTCCTACGAGCAGTACTTC. Protein: CATSTRSGILESSYEQYF.

This clone was counted a few times. The rearrangement joins TRBV2 to TRBJ1-5, with D perhaps matching TRBD1 (6 bases). Trimming shortened V by 5 bases and J by 4 bases, and 15 bases separated the two germline ends. There are 15 residues in the CDR3. The germline gives CDR1 SNHLY, CDR2 FYNNEI. DNA of the CDR3: TGTGCCAGCAGTAAGACAGGACTCTATAATCAGCCCCAGCATTTT. Protein sequence: CASSKTGLYNQPQHF.

The chain has TRBV28 and TRBJ1-3, with D unclear. The V gene's germline CDR1 is MDHEN and CDR2 SYDVKM. The CDR3 loop spans 13 amino acids. The V and J ends lost 7 bases and 0 bases respectively, with 7 bases between them. CDR3: CASTSHSGNTIYF. The CDR3 DNA reads as TGTGCCAGCACGTCCCACTCTGGAAACACCATATATTTT.

The chain links TRBV7-9 to TRBJ2-7; 10 bases agree with TRBD1. The junction had 11 bases not matched to a gene; V was cut back by 4 bases and J by 2 bases. The CDR3 runs to 17 residues. Per the germline V gene, CDR1 is SEHNR and CDR2 is FQNEAQ (reference sequence). CDR3 DNA: TGTGCCAGCAGCTATCGCGAAATCGGACAGGGGGCCTACGAGCAGTACTTC. It translates to CASSYREIGQGAYEQYF.

The chain combines TRBV5-1 with TRBJ2-7; 10 positions match TRBD1. V lost 3 bases to trimming and J lost 5 bases; unmatched junction nucleotides: 8. The CDR3 runs to 15 residues. The germline gives CDR1 SGHRS, CDR2 YFSETQ. CDR3 in DNA: TGCGCCAGCAGCTCGCCGGGACAGGGGCGACACGAGCAGTACTTC. This sequence encodes CASSSPGQGRHEQYF.

In nucleotides, the CDR3 is TGCGCCAGCAGGGTGGGGCGGGACAGGGAAGAGACCCAGTACTTC. Translated: CASRVGRDREETQYF. V gene TRBV4-3 combines with J gene TRBJ2-5; 9 bases map to TRBD1. The CDR3 is made up of 15 amino acids. The germline gives CDR1 LGHNA, CDR2 YSLEER. V was clipped by 6 bases and J by 3 bases; unmatched bases: 8.

This clone appeared a few times. CDR3 coding DNA: TGTGCCAGCAGCCTGGGGGCCCGAGAAGATGAGCAGTTCTTC. Translating it yields CASSLGAREDEQFF. The V and J genes are TRBV4-2 and TRBJ2-1; the D gene is possibly TRBD1 (6 bases). V was cut by 4 bases and J by 8 bases, with 15 bases left in between. The CDR3 has 14 residues. The germline V gene has CDR1 LGHNA and CDR2 YNFKEQ.

In this sample, this clone turned up many times. The J gene is TRBJ2-1, the V gene TRBV14, with D unresolved. V was clipped by 2 bases and J by 2 bases, with 7 bases between them. Per the germline V gene, CDR1 is SGHDN and CDR2 is FVKESK. The CDR3 runs 14 residues. The CDR3: CASSQLTPYNEQFF. For the CDR3, the DNA is TGTGCCAGCAGCCAACTGACTCCCTACAATGAGCAGTTCTTC.

The table lists this clone with a few counts. The J gene is TRBJ2-3, the V gene TRBV7-9; TRBD1 is a possible D gene (6 bases). Trimming stripped 3 bases from V and 1 base from J, with 11 bases between. Germline loops: CDR1 SEHNR, CDR2 FQNEAQ (reference sequence). This CDR3 spans 15 amino acids. The CDR3 spells CASSFGAGGTDTQYF. CDR3 coding DNA: TGTGCCAGCAGCTTCGGGGCAGGGGGCACAGATACGCAGTATTTT.

The rearrangement links TRBV7-2 to TRBJ1-4, with a weak D call TRBD1 (6 bases). V gave up 3 bases and J gave up 2 bases, with 16 bases separating them. This CDR3 contains 17 residues. CDR1 SGHTA and CDR2 FQGNSA come from the germline V gene. Written as DNA, the CDR3 is TGTGCCAGCAGCTTGAGACAGACAGGCCCCACTAATGAAAAACTGTTTTTT. It codes for CASSLRQTGPTNEKLFF.

The chain carries TRBV28 and TRBJ1-2; D call uncertain. The CDR3 consists of 14 residues. Trimming stripped 5 bases from V and 4 bases from J, with 14 bases between. CDR1 is MDHEN and CDR2 is SYDVKM in the germline V gene. CDR3 nucleotides: TGTGCCAGCAGTCAGCCGTGGGGTCTCTATGGCTACACCTTC. It yields the protein CASSQPWGLYGYTF.

This clone has just a few counts. V and J are TRBV9 and TRBJ2-2, with no clear D. This CDR3 contains 14 residues. Trimming cost V 1 base and J 1 base, with 5 bases left between them. Germline CDR1 reads SGDLS; CDR2 reads YYNGEE. The CDR3 reads CASSVRQNTGELFF. Here the CDR3 DNA reads TGTGCCAGCAGCGTACGGCAGAACACCGGGGAGCTGTTTTTT. Full variable domain (outside the CDR3, taken from reference TRBV9 and TRBJ2-2): DSGVTQTPKHLITATGQRVTLRCSPRSGDLSVYWYQQSLDQGLQFLIQYYNGEERAKGNILERFSAQQFPDLHSELNLSSLELGDSALYFCASSVRQNTGELFFGEGSRLTVL.

This clone was counted only a few times. This rearrangement joins TRBV7-2 to TRBJ2-7; either TRBD1 or TRBD2 may supply D (5 bases each). Germline V gene data show CDR1 as SGHTA and CDR2 as FQGNSA. Trimming pared 3 bases from V and 0 bases from J, leaving 9 bases between. The CDR3 covers 14 residues. DNA for the CDR3: TGTGCCAGCAGCTTCGGGACCTACTCCTACGAGCAGTACTTC. Amino acids: CASSFGTYSYEQYF.

This clone has only a few counts. The chain recombines TRBV2 with TRBJ2-7, with TRBD1 matching over 7 bases. CDR1 SNHLY and CDR2 FYNNEI come from the germline V gene. V dropped 5 bases and J dropped 8; count of bases not matched to a gene: 12. The CDR3 has 14 amino acids. The CDR3 coding sequence is TGTGCCAGCAGTATGACAGGGACAGCTAGGCAGCAGTACTTC. Its protein product is CASSMTGTARQQYF.

The chain couples TRBV18 to TRBJ1-2, with D maybe TRBD1 (5 bases). CDR1 is KGHSH, CDR2 LQKENI, per germline. Trimming left V 4 bases short and J 8 bases short, with 11 bases between. The CDR3 totals 12 residues. CDR3 nucleotide sequence: TGTGCCAGCTCACTCGACAGTCGAGGCTACACCTTC. It codes for CASSLDSRGYTF.

This clone was seen a handful of times. This rearrangement joins TRBV7-3 to TRBJ1-5; D is unresolved. Germline lookup yields CDR1 SGHTA and CDR2 FQGTGA. The ends were cut back, 5 bases at V and 5 bases at J, with 10 bases in the middle. CDR3 length: 13 amino acids. CDR3 sequence reads: CASSNTRDQPQHF. The CDR3, as DNA: TGTGCCAGCAGCAACACCCGGGATCAGCCCCAGCATTTT.